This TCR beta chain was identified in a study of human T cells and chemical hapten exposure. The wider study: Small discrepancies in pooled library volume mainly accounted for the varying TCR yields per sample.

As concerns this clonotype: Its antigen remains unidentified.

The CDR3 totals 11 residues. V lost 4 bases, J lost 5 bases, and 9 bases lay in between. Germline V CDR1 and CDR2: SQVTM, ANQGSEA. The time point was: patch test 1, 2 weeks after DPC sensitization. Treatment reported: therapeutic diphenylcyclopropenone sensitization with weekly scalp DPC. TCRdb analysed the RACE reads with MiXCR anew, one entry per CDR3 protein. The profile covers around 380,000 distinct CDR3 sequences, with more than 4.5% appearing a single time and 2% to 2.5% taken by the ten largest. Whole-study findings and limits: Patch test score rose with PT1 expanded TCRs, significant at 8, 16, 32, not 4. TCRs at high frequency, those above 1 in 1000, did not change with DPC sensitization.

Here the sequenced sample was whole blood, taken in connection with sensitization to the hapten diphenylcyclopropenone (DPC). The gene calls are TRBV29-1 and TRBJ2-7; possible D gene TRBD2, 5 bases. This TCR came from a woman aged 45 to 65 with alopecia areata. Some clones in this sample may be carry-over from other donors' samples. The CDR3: CSVVRADEQYF. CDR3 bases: TGCAGCGTTGTGAGGGCCGACGAGCAGTACTTC.